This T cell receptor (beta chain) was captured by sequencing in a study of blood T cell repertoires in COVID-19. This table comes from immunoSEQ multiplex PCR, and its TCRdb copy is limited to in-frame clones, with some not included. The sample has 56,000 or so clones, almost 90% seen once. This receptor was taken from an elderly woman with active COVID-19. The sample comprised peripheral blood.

This chain's CDR3 is CASSQATTSGNTIYF. In DNA form, the CDR3 reads TGTGCCAGCAGCCAAGCTACCACCTCTGGAAACACCATATATTTT. This sequence joins TRBV4-2 and TRBJ1-3; D is unresolved. CDR3 length equals 15 residues. V was trimmed by 1 base and J by 0 bases, leaving 7 bases between them. Germline-derived CDR1 and CDR2 are LGHNA and YNFKEQ.